A selection of T cell receptor beta chains follows, all from one sample in a study of T cells in Graves' hyperthyroidism and ophthalmopathy. Using its own MiXCR run on the multiplex PCR reads, TCRdb lists one record per CDR3 protein. The data show 250,000 to 400,000 distinct CDR3 sequences, about an eighth seen once. Specimen: blood. The receptor source for this set is a woman aged 40 to 50 with Graves' ophthalmopathy. Both conserved end residues are part of each CDR3. Size is omitted from some rows. Given values are once, few, many or a class for expanded clones.

size,V,CDR3
many,TRBV7-9,CASRTLSGGEQFF
many,TRBV3-1,CASSTSDYGYTF
once,TRBV9,CASSHGTTYTEAFF
-,TRBV2,CASGGNSGANVLTF
few,TRBV7-9,CASSLGPTGYYEQYF
few,TRBV6-1,CASTRQGANYGYTF
-,TRBV5-5,CASSSPDRANYGYTF
few,TRBV20-1,CSASDSGGTGGSTDTQYF
few,TRBV4-2,CASSQVAGGPYEQYF
-,TRBV10-3,CAISELSPRSTEAFF
-,TRBV9,CASSGRHGDLEQFF
few,TRBV4-1,CASSQGPLNQPQHF
few,TRBV7-9,CASSALGSNQPQHF
many,TRBV10-3,CAISGTGGETQYF
-,TRBV18,CASSPSSNSSQPQHF
many,TRBV27,CASSSPLRDRAYEQYF
many,TRBV7-9,CASSLMGSGTDTQYF
many,TRBV15,CATSSPEGPGRILRGSYNEQFF
few,TRBV19,CASRRTSDGYNEQFF
-,TRBV7-9,CASSPPGEGTYEQYF
-,TRBV6-7,CAPTPFDTGELFF
many,TRBV7-9,CASSLAYSPLHF
many,TRBV6-1,CASSQPSGRGYEQYF
many,TRBV3-1,CASSHTSDRREAFF
-,TRBV20-1,CSATPAGKETQYF
many,TRBV28,CASSPRDSRGYTF
-,TRBV3-1,CASTVDSGELFF